This passage covers 27 T cell receptor beta chains from one sample sequenced in a study of blood T cell repertoires in COVID-19. Produced via immunoSEQ multiplex PCR; TCRdb's table is partial and in-frame only. The sample carries tens of thousands of clones, more than 70% recorded once. The sequenced sample was peripheral blood. Receptors originate from a human donor in a cohort sampled during active COVID-19.

The chain couples TRBV7-9 to TRBJ1-1; D unclear. The V gene's germline CDR1 is SEHNR and CDR2 FQNEAQ (reference sequence). The CDR3 has 11 residues. The ends were cut back, 4 bases at V and 10 bases at J, with 10 bases in the middle. The CDR3 DNA sequence: TGTGCCAGCAGCTCGGAACGGAGAGCTTTCTTT. It is translated as CASSSERRAFF. The full variable domain, its missing parts supplied by reference TRBV7-9 and TRBJ1-1, is DTGVSQNPRHKITKRGQNVTFRCDPISEHNRLYWYRQTLGQGPEFLTYFQNEAQLEKSRLLSDRFSAERPKGSFSTLEIQRTEQGDSAMYLCASSSERRAFFGQGTRLTVV.

J is TRBJ2-7 and V is TRBV10-3; D unclear. V shed 3 bases and J shed 0 bases, with 9 bases lying between them. Germline CDR1 reads ENHRY; CDR2 reads SYGVKD. The CDR3 runs to 14 residues. DNA of the CDR3: TGTGCCATCAGTGATAGGAACAGCTCCTACGAGCAGTACTTC. Translated, it gives CAISDRNSSYEQYF.

The J gene is TRBJ1-2, the V gene TRBV9; no definite D call. Germline CDR1 SGDLS, CDR2 YYNGEE. This CDR3 is 14 amino acids long. V lost 2 bases and J 0 bases, leaving 8 bases between the germline ends. The CDR3 nucleotides are TGTGCCAGCAGCGTCTTTGAGGCTAACTATGGCTACACCTTC. Its translation: CASSVFEANYGYTF.

The chain recombines TRBV19 with TRBJ2-1; possibly TRBD1 for D (6 bases). Trimming shortened V by 6 bases and J by 5 bases, and 11 bases separated the two germline ends. The CDR3 has 13 residues. CDR1 is LNHDA, CDR2 SQIVND, per germline (reference sequence). The CDR3 loop is CASSPRDNNEQFF. DNA of the CDR3: TGTGCCAGTAGCCCCCGGGACAACAATGAGCAGTTCTTC.

V and J are TRBV18 and TRBJ2-5; TRBD1 might be the D (6 bases). CDR3 size: 13 residues. V gave up 3 bases and J gave up 5 bases, with 10 bases separating them. Germline loops: CDR1 KGHSH, CDR2 LQKENI. The CDR3 loop is CASSPGTSETQYF. For the CDR3, the DNA is TGTGCCAGCTCACCGGGGACATCGGAGACCCAGTACTTC.

The V gene is TRBV18, the J gene TRBJ1-6, with D hard to call. The V and J ends lost 6 bases and 7 bases respectively, with 19 bases between them. Per the germline V gene, CDR1 is KGHSH and CDR2 is LQKENI. This CDR3 has 16 residues. The DNA for the CDR3 is TGTGCCAGCTCGCGGGGAGGAGGGCTATTGAATTCACCCCTCCACTTT. Translating it yields CASSRGGGLLNSPLHF.

This clone was seen just once. This chain connects TRBV12-3 or TRBV12-4 to TRBJ2-7, with a weak D call TRBD1 (6 bases). V was clipped by 6 bases and J by 4 bases, with 10 bases between them. CDR3 length: 12 residues. CDR3 coding DNA: TGTGCCAGCAGCCCTCAGGGGTACGAGCAGTACTTC. Its translation is CASSPQGYEQYF.

The chain employs TRBV6-6 and TRBJ2-2; no definite D call. Germline CDR1 is MNHNY and CDR2 is SVGAGI (reference sequence). The CDR3 runs to 12 residues. Between the trimmed V and J ends, which lost 8 bases and 6 bases, there was a span of 10 bases. CDR3 coding DNA: TGTGCCAGCGGCCTCCTCCCCGGGGAGCTGTTTTTT. Protein sequence: CASGLLPGELFF.

The rearrangement joins TRBV6-2 or TRBV6-3 to TRBJ2-4; TRBD1 matches 9 bases. From germline, CDR1 is MNHEY and CDR2 SVGEGT. J was trimmed by 7 bases and V by 5 bases; bases with no gene match: 6. The CDR3 runs to 14 residues. The CDR3 region has the DNA TGTGCCAGCAGTCTATGGACAGGGGTGAACATTCAGTACTTC. Its translation is CASSLWTGVNIQYF.

This rearrangement joins TRBV11-2 to TRBJ1-4, with D hard to call. The germline V gene encodes CDR1 SGHAT and CDR2 FQNNGV. V was clipped by 5 bases and J by 7 bases, with 17 bases between them. This CDR3 contains 15 residues. CDR3 residues: CASSPEAGRGEKLFF. The CDR3 coding sequence is TGTGCCAGCAGCCCAGAGGCAGGCCGGGGTGAAAAACTGTTTTTT.

The chain links TRBV29-1 to TRBJ2-3; 12 bases match TRBD2. The CDR3 is 17 residues long. After removal of 7 bases from V and 1 base from J, the junction contained 12 bases not matched to a gene. In germline, CDR1 is SQVTM, CDR2 ANQGSEA. The CDR3 nucleotides read TGCAGCGGCAGGACTAGCGGGGCTGGGCGCGGCACAGATACGCAGTATTTT. Translated, it gives CSGRTSGAGRGTDTQYF.

This clone came up a few times. V usage is TRBV10-1 and J usage is TRBJ2-7; 13 bases are shared with TRBD2. The CDR3 is 16 residues long. Per germline, CDR1 WNHNN and CDR2 SYGVQD (reference sequence). V shed 4 bases and J 5 bases; nucleotides not matched to a gene: 8. In DNA, the CDR3 is TGCGCCAGCAGTGGAGGACTAGCGGGGGCTTTCGACGAGCAGTACTTC. It codes for CASSGGLAGAFDEQYF.

The genes are TRBV19 and TRBJ2-3; TRBD1 matches at 10 bases. This CDR3 is 15 amino acids long. Trimming removed 6 bases from V and 4 bases from J; junction bases left unmatched: 7. Germline CDR1 LNHDA, CDR2 SQIVND (reference sequence). Here the CDR3 DNA reads TGTGCCAGTAGAGAGGGACAGGGGATAGCAGATACGCAGTATTTT. Its protein is CASREGQGIADTQYF.

This clone has just one count. The rearrangement joins TRBV5-5 to TRBJ2-3; TRBD1 might be the D (6 bases). Germline CDR1 reads SGHKS; CDR2 reads YYEKEE (reference sequence). CDR3 length equals 16 residues. The germline V and J ends were trimmed by 4 bases and 2 bases, with 17 bases remaining between them. CDR3 nucleotides: TGTGCCAGCAGCGGCCCAGGGGCCACCCTCACAGATACGCAGTATTTT. It is translated as CASSGPGATLTDTQYF.

This clone was counted only a few times. The chain recombines TRBV5-4 with TRBJ1-5, with D possibly being TRBD1 (6 bases). Per the germline V gene, CDR1 is SGHNT and CDR2 is YYREEE (reference sequence). V lost 0 bases and J lost 5, with 12 bases in between. This CDR3 has 15 amino acids. The CDR3 nucleotides read TGTGCCAGCAGCTTGGCCCCAGGGGACCATCAGCCCCAGCATTTT. As protein: CASSLAPGDHQPQHF.

V gene TRBV18 combines with J gene TRBJ2-5, with TRBD1 matching 8 bases. CDR3 length equals 14 residues. Looked up from germline, CDR1 is KGHSH and CDR2 is LQKENI. V was pared by 6 bases and J by 2 bases, with 5 bases of the junction left unmatched. CDR3 amino acids: CASSSGQAQETQYF. CDR3 DNA sequence: TGTGCCAGCTCTTCGGGACAGGCGCAAGAGACCCAGTACTTC.

This chain connects TRBV11-2 to TRBJ2-7; tentatively, D is TRBD2 (6 bases). Trimming took 6 bases from V and 2 from J, leaving 14 bases between them. Germline V gene lookup returns CDR1 SGHAT and CDR2 FQNNGV. The CDR3 runs 14 residues. In DNA, the CDR3 is TGTGCCAGCAGTTCCTTAACGGGGGCCTACGAGCAGTACTTC. This translates into CASSSLTGAYEQYF. Drawing the rest from reference TRBV11-2 and TRBJ2-7, the complete variable domain is EAGVAQSPRYKIIEKRQSVAFWCNPISGHATLYWYQQILGQGPKLLIQFQNNGVVDDSQLPKDRFSAERLKGVDSTLKIQPAKLEDSAVYLCASSSLTGAYEQYFGPGTRLTVT.

The chain couples TRBV5-5 to TRBJ1-4; possible D gene TRBD1, 6 bases. The CDR3 has 17 residues. Germline CDR1 is SGHKS and CDR2 is YYEKEE (reference sequence). V lost 2 bases and J 3 bases, leaving 17 bases between the germline ends. The CDR3 DNA sequence: TGTGCCAGCAGCTTACTTCAGGGGAGCGTGGCTAATGAAAAACTGTTTTTT. Encoded protein: CASSLLQGSVANEKLFF.

CDR3 loop: CASSESHYTKLFF. CDR3 in DNA: TGTGCCAGCAGTGAATCACATTACACCAAACTGTTTTTT. This chain joins TRBV2 and TRBJ1-4, with no clear D. The V and J ends lost 2 bases and 11 bases respectively, with 12 bases between them. Germline CDR1 SNHLY, CDR2 FYNNEI. The CDR3 totals 13 residues.

The chain recombines TRBV4-1 with TRBJ1-1; D may be TRBD1 (6 bases). Germline V CDR1 and CDR2: MGHRA, YSYEKL. The CDR3 spans 15 residues. V lost 5 bases, J lost 1 base, and 14 bases lay in between. This chain's CDR3 is CASSTRDKRNTEAFF. The DNA of the CDR3 is TGCGCCAGCAGCACACGGGACAAACGGAACACTGAAGCTTTCTTT.

The chain has TRBV30 and TRBJ2-3; D perhaps matches TRBD2 (5 bases). There are 15 residues in the CDR3. V was trimmed by 3 bases and J by 2 bases, leaving 15 bases between them. Germline values: CDR1 GTSNPN, CDR2 SVGIG (reference sequence). Here the CDR3 DNA reads TGTGCCTGGAGCCCCGGGCTAGCTGCCACAGATACGCAGTATTTT. Translated: CAWSPGLAATDTQYF.

The chain has TRBV11-1 and TRBJ2-2, with 10 nucleotides matching TRBD2. CDR3 size: 15 residues. The junction had 3 bases not matched to a gene; V was cut back by 1 base and J by 7 bases. Germline V gene data show CDR1 as SGHAT and CDR2 as FQDESV (reference sequence). The CDR3 loop reads CASSLGGLASGELFF. CDR3 coding DNA: TGTGCCAGCAGCTTAGGGGGACTAGCGAGCGGGGAGCTGTTTTTT. The full variable domain, completed using reference TRBV11-1 and TRBJ2-2, is EAEVAQSPRYKITEKSQAVAFWCDPISGHATLYWYRQILGQGPELLVQFQDESVVDDSQLPKDRFSAERLKGVDSTLKIQPAELGDSAMYLCASSLGGLASGELFFGEGSRLTVL.

The chain carries TRBV19 and TRBJ1-4; the match to TRBD1 covers 7 bases. Trimming at V came to 3 bases and at J to 0 bases, leaving 7 bases not matched to a gene. CDR3 size: 17 residues. Looked up from germline, CDR1 is LNHDA and CDR2 is SQIVND (reference sequence). CDR3 sequence (DNA): TGTGCCAGTAGTATGCCCTCCGGACAGGCAACTAATGAAAAACTGTTTTTT. It yields the protein CASSMPSGQATNEKLFF.

The chain combines TRBV7-2 with TRBJ2-2; D perhaps matches TRBD2 (5 bases). From germline, CDR1 is SGHTA and CDR2 FQGNSA. This CDR3 contains 16 residues. With 5 bases removed from V and 4 bases from J, the gap between germline ends came to 17 bases. The CDR3 DNA sequence: TGTGCCAGCAGCCCCTACTCGGGGTTTAGCACCGGGGAGCTGTTTTTT. Encoded protein: CASSPYSGFSTGELFF.

This clone came up a few times. The CDR3 coding sequence is TGTGCCAGCAGCTTGGGGGGGCGCCGGTGGGATTCACCCCTCCACTTT. It yields the protein CASSLGGRRWDSPLHF. J is TRBJ1-6 and V is TRBV5-4; possibly TRBD1 for D (6 bases). The CDR3 is made up of 16 amino acids. From germline, CDR1 is SGHNT and CDR2 YYREEE (reference sequence). Trimming shortened V by 0 bases and J by 8 bases, and 15 bases separated the two germline ends.

The chain links TRBV11-2 to TRBJ1-2, with no clear D. Trimming took off 7 bases at V and 4 bases at J, with 25 bases between the two ends. The germline CDR1 and CDR2 sequences are SGHAT and FQNNGV. This CDR3 has 17 amino acids. The CDR3 DNA reads as TGTGCCAGCAACAAACTTTCGTCGGGGAGGGAAGGCTATGGCTACACCTTC. Its protein is CASNKLSSGREGYGYTF.

CDR3 protein: CSVEAGSGTDTQYF. As DNA, the CDR3 is TGCAGCGTTGAGGCAGGGTCGGGCACAGATACGCAGTATTTT. The rearrangement links TRBV29-1 to TRBJ2-3, with D possibly TRBD1 on 5 matching bases. The CDR3 has 14 amino acids. The germline V and J ends were trimmed by 3 bases and 1 base, with 11 bases remaining between them. Germline V gives CDR1 SQVTM, CDR2 ANQGSEA.